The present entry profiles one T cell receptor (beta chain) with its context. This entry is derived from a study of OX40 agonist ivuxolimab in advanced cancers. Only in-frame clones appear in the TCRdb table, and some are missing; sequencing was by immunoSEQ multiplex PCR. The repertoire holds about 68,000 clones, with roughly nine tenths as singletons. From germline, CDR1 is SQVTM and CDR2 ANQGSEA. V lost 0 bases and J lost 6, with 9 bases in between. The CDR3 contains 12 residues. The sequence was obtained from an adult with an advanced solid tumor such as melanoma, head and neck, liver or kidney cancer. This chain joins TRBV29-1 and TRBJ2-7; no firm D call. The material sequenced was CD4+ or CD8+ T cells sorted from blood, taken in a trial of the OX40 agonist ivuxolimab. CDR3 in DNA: TGCAGCGTTGAAGATGCCCGGGCCGAGCAGTACTTC. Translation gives CSVEDARAEQYF.